Included here is one T cell receptor (beta chain) sequence, with context. CDR3 length: 14 amino acids. Germline CDR1 and CDR2: LGHNA and YNFKEQ. With 2 bases removed from V and 2 bases from J, the gap between germline ends came to 10 bases. The data were taken from a study of blood T cell repertoires in COVID-19. The overall study: Samples of COVID-19 (acute and convalescent) were obtained from the United States, Italy and Spain. PBMCs, B-cell-depleted T cells, or T cells were the source of the cDNA or gDNA that made up the material.

Methods used by the authors: Nucleated cell counts were estimated from reference gene primer amplification. Generated by immunoSEQ multiplex PCR, the TCRdb table keeps only in-frame clones and is missing some. The V and J calls and the clone size are those of that table, but D and trimming were determined from the DNA. The sample shows tens of thousands of clones, 70% to 80% of them seen only once. The sequence derives from a man between 60 and 70 years old with active or convalescent COVID-19. The sequencing sample was made of peripheral blood. The chain combines TRBV4-2 with TRBJ2-7; D ambiguous. The CDR3 spells CASSQLGGAYEQYF. As DNA, the CDR3 is TGTGCCAGCAGCCAACTTGGCGGAGCCTACGAGCAGTACTTC.